What follows describes a single T cell receptor (beta chain). Its specificity is not known. A J-beta primer mix and a sample-barcoded 5' primer were used in a second PCR of about 7 to 12 cycles. Template switching added a 12-random-nucleotide identifier to every cDNA molecule. MiXCR, applied by TCRdb to the 5' RACE reads, yields one record per CDR3 protein. The sample lists fewer than 1,200,000 distinct CDR3 sequences, approximately 26% seen once, with less than 0.75% in the top ten. RNA extraction gave at least 5 micrograms of total RNA per sample. The sample comes from a study of blood T cells in healthy people across ages. Findings and limits, study-wide: Roughly linear declines in TCR beta diversity per million T cells occurred with age.

These data were also filed under a second study, of T cells of mothers and their children.

The receptor was isolated from a girl aged 2 to 9 in good health. Sequencing input: blood.

For the CDR3, the DNA is TGTGCCAGCAGTTCCAGGGAGGGCACTGAAGCTTTCTTT. Its protein product is CASSSREGTEAFF. The chain combines TRBV12-3 or TRBV12-4 with TRBJ1-1; tentative D call: TRBD1 (5 bases). The CDR3 contains 13 residues. Trimming removed 4 bases from V and 4 bases from J, with 10 bases in between.